This T cell receptor (beta chain) was recorded in a study of shared clonotypes between healthy human individuals. This CDR3 contains 16 residues. V dropped 4 bases and J dropped 4; count of bases not matched to a gene: 8. Germline lookup yields CDR1 KGHSH and CDR2 LQKENI. Repertoires were generated with immunoSEQ multiplex PCR, while TCRdb's copy carries only in-frame clones and drops some. The table has about 1 million clones, roughly 75% seen once; the top ten hold approximately 1.5%. The origin of this receptor is a man between 18 and 29 years old in good health. Sequenced material: memory CD4+ T cells sorted from blood. Specified subset: CD45RA-negative fraction. The chain uses TRBV18 and TRBJ2-3; 10 nucleotides align to TRBD2. In nucleotides, the CDR3 is TGTGCCAGCTCACTTGGAGCGGGGGGGCCCGCAGATACGCAGTATTTT. This gives the protein CASSLGAGGPADTQYF. The whole variable domain, filled in from reference TRBV18 and TRBJ2-3, reads NAGVMQNPRHLVRRRGQEARLRCSPMKGHSHVYWYRQLPEEGLKFMVYLQKENIIDESGMPKERFSAEFPKEGPSILRIQQVVRGDSAAYFCASSLGAGGPADTQYFGPGTRLTVL.